Shown below are 19 T cell receptor beta chains from a single sample sequenced in a study of blood T cells in healthy people across ages. Using a J-beta primer mix together with a sample-barcoded 5' primer, a second PCR was run for roughly 6 to 12 cycles. TCRdb reprocessed the 5' RACE reads via MiXCR and lists one record per CDR3 protein. The sample has over 600,000 distinct CDR3 sequences, over 20% seen once; the top ten hold about 3.6%. Specimen: blood. Receptor source: a man between 65 and 79 years old in good health.

V gene TRBV7-9 combines with J gene TRBJ2-5, with 7 nucleotides matching TRBD2. The CDR3 extends over 14 amino acids. Looked up from germline, CDR1 is SEHNR and CDR2 is FQNEAQ (reference sequence). The ends lost 6 bases at V and 3 bases at J; junction bases unmatched: 7. As DNA, the CDR3 is TGTGCCAGCAGGCGTTCGGCGGGGGAAGAGACCCAGTACTTC. Residues: CASRRSAGEETQYF.

This chain links TRBV27 with TRBJ2-2, with 11 bases fitting TRBD2. J lost 4 bases, V lost 5 bases, and 9 bases had no gene match. CDR3 length equals 17 residues. CDR1 MNHEY and CDR2 SMNVEV come from the germline V gene (reference sequence). This chain's CDR3 is CASSILAGGRITGELFF. The CDR3 DNA reads TGTGCCAGCAGTATTCTAGCGGGAGGCCGCATCACCGGGGAGCTGTTTTTT.

J is TRBJ2-5 and V is TRBV10-3; D is perhaps TRBD1 or TRBD2 (5 bases each). CDR3 length: 14 amino acids. The germline gives CDR1 ENHRY, CDR2 SYGVKD. The V end was cut by 8 bases, the J end by 1 base, with 14 bases between. The CDR3, as DNA: TGTGCCATCGGGGCTAGCAGAAGCCAAGAGACCCAGTACTTC. It yields the protein CAIGASRSQETQYF.

The chain combines TRBV2 with TRBJ2-1, with D perhaps TRBD1 (6 bases). This CDR3 has 13 residues. Germline lookup yields CDR1 SNHLY and CDR2 FYNNEI. Trimming removed 9 bases from V and 4 bases from J, with 13 bases in between. CDR3 sequence reads: CASTDRPYNEQFF. CDR3 DNA sequence: TGTGCCAGTACCGACAGGCCGTACAATGAGCAGTTCTTC.

The chain combines TRBV29-1 with TRBJ2-2; 7 bases fit TRBD2. After removal of 4 bases from V and 7 bases from J, the junction contained 12 bases not matched to a gene. Germline-derived CDR1 and CDR2 are SQVTM and ANQGSEA. This CDR3 spans 15 amino acids. CDR3 amino acids: CSVAQGLKGNGELFF. DNA for the CDR3: TGCAGCGTTGCGCAGGGACTAAAGGGTAACGGGGAGCTGTTTTTT.

This sequence joins TRBV9 and TRBJ2-1; 13 positions match TRBD2. CDR1 is SGDLS and CDR2 is YYNGEE in the germline V gene. The CDR3 runs 15 residues. The junction had 4 bases not matched to a gene; V was cut back by 5 bases and J by 5 bases. The chain's CDR3 is CASSTGTSGNNEQFF. The CDR3 nucleotides are TGTGCCAGCAGTACCGGGACTAGCGGGAACAATGAGCAGTTCTTC.

The V and J genes are TRBV12-3 or TRBV12-4 and TRBJ1-1; D is unresolved. The CDR3 totals 13 residues. V gave up 7 bases and J gave up 4 bases, with 13 bases separating them. The CDR3: CASTGPRGTEAFF. CDR3 in DNA: TGTGCCAGCACCGGACCCCGGGGCACTGAAGCTTTCTTT.

The V and J genes are TRBV5-6 and TRBJ2-3; no reliable D call. In germline, CDR1 is SGHDT, CDR2 YYEEEE. CDR3 length: 15 amino acids. V dropped 0 bases and J dropped 2 bases, with 10 bases sitting between them. The CDR3 reads CASSLGGEATDTQYF. The CDR3 DNA reads TGTGCCAGCAGCTTGGGGGGTGAGGCCACAGATACGCAGTATTTT.

The table lists this clonotype with a few counts. This chain links TRBV29-1 with TRBJ2-7; TRBD2 is a possible D gene (7 bases). Trimming left V 6 bases short and J 0 bases short, with 12 bases between. The CDR3 is 13 residues long. Germline V gene sequence: CDR1 SQVTM, CDR2 ANQGSEA. The CDR3 bases are TGCAGCGTGGGGGGGACATTCTCCTACGAGCAGTACTTC. Its translation is CSVGGTFSYEQYF.

This clonotype appeared a few times. The J gene is TRBJ1-1, the V gene TRBV7-3; D unresolved. Trimming shortened V by 5 bases and J by 3 bases, and 13 bases separated the two germline ends. The germline V gene encodes CDR1 SGHTA and CDR2 FQGTGA. CDR3 length: 14 amino acids. CDR3 amino acids: CASSLLGEDTEAFF. The CDR3 DNA sequence: TGTGCCAGCAGCCTTCTAGGTGAGGACACTGAAGCTTTCTTT.

This clonotype has just a few counts. The chain combines TRBV5-1 with TRBJ2-3, with 9 bases that match TRBD1. The V gene's germline CDR1 is SGHRS and CDR2 YFSETQ. This CDR3 is 18 amino acids long. V was pared by 3 bases and J by 4 bases, with 15 bases of the junction left unmatched. The CDR3 bases are TGCGCCAGCAGCTCTTCCCCCGGGACAGGGAGAAGGGCAGATACGCAGTATTTT. Amino acid sequence: CASSSSPGTGRRADTQYF.

The chain employs TRBV27 and TRBJ1-1, with D unresolved. The V gene lost 0 bases and the J gene lost 1 base, with 9 bases spanning the gap. Germline CDR1 MNHEY, CDR2 SMNVEV (reference sequence). CDR3 length equals 15 residues. CDR3 amino acids: CASSLSGVANTEAFF. CDR3 coding DNA: TGTGCCAGCAGTTTATCCGGAGTCGCGAACACTGAAGCTTTCTTT.

The chain joins TRBV7-2 to TRBJ2-2, with TRBD2 identical over 15 bases. Germline lookup yields CDR1 SGHTA and CDR2 FQGNSA. The CDR3 consists of 17 residues. V lost 5 bases, J lost 8 bases, and 9 bases stayed unmatched. CDR3 coding DNA: TGTGCCAGCAGCCCCAACCTGGGACTAGCGGGAGGAGGGGAGCTGTTTTTT. It yields the protein CASSPNLGLAGGGELFF.

The table lists this clonotype with a few counts. J is TRBJ2-5 and V is TRBV24-1; 7 bases are a match to TRBD2. CDR3 length equals 13 residues. With V trimmed by 6 bases and J by 4 bases, 4 bases remained unmatched. Germline V CDR1 and CDR2: KGHDR, SFDVKD. CDR3 DNA sequence: TGTGCCACCAGTTTACTAGCGCTAGAGACCCAGTACTTC. This translates into CATSLLALETQYF.

The DNA of the CDR3 is TGCAGTGCTAGAGTGAGACACCTACAAGAGACCCAGTACTTC. This encodes CSARVRHLQETQYF. This chain uses TRBV20-1 with TRBJ2-5; D unclear. Trimming took off 1 base at V and 2 bases at J, with 11 bases between the two ends. The V gene's germline CDR1 is DFQATT and CDR2 SNEGSKA (reference sequence). This CDR3 has 14 residues.

This clonotype was picked up a small number of times. V gene TRBV10-3 combines with J gene TRBJ1-5, with TRBD1 identical over 10 bases. V was clipped by 8 bases and J by 6 bases; unmatched bases: 4. Germline CDR1 is ENHRY and CDR2 is SYGVKD. This CDR3 comprises 13 residues. The CDR3 sequence: CAIGGQGFQPQHF. The CDR3 DNA sequence: TGTGCCATCGGGGGACAGGGGTTTCAGCCCCAGCATTTT.

The V and J genes are TRBV21-1 and TRBJ2-1; TRBD2 reflects the table's D call only, with no check against the DNA. TRBV21-1 is a pseudogene segment. The CDR3 extends over 17 amino acids. CDR3 sequence: CASSKVPAASSYNEQFF. CDR3 bases: TGTGCCAGCAGCAAAGTCCCAGCGGCAAGCTCCTACAATGAGCAGTTCTTC.

This clonotype was counted only a few times. This chain links TRBV12-5 with TRBJ2-5, with D uncertain. With the DNA end fitting TRBJ2-7 better, the J assignment may be wrong. The CDR3 spans 12 residues. The germline CDR1 and CDR2 sequences are LGHNT and FRNRAP. In DNA form, the CDR3 reads TGTGCTAGTGGGGACGGATCCTACGAGCAGTACTTC. Translated: CASGDGSYEQYF.

To note about this clonotype: A much larger clone lies a single base off, so this may be a read error. The gene calls are TRBV6-4 and TRBJ2-1; 8 bases are a match to TRBD1. Trimming removed 5 bases from V and 2 bases from J; junction bases left unmatched: 5. The CDR3 runs 15 residues. Germline V lookup: CDR1 MRHNA, CDR2 SNTAGT. The CDR3 nucleotides are TGTGCCAGCAGTCTTCAGGGGGCCCCCTACAATGAGCAGTTCTTC. Its protein product is CASSLQGAPYNEQFF.